Below, 25 T cell receptor beta chains from the same sample are listed, as sequenced in a study of cytomegalovirus exposure and HLA in healthy donors. With 60 Vbeta and 13 Jbeta primers, the PCR was carried out. Sequencing used immunoSEQ multiplex PCR; TCRdb keeps in-frame clones, though not all of them. This sample's table has some 62,000 clones. The material sequenced was PBMCs. The receptors stem from a man aged 25 to 40 in good health and CMV-seropositive.

The CDR3 DNA reads TGTGCCAGCAGCCTACCGGGACATAAAATCTACAATGAGCAGTTCTTC. This encodes CASSLPGHKIYNEQFF. The chain joins TRBV4-2 to TRBJ2-1; D might be TRBD1 (6 bases). The V gene lost 4 bases and the J gene lost 3 bases, with 16 bases spanning the gap. The CDR3 sequence is 16 residues long. Germline-derived CDR1 and CDR2 are LGHNA and YNFKEQ.

The J gene is TRBJ2-5, the V gene TRBV7-9, with 8 positions matching TRBD2. The CDR3 runs 16 residues. J lost 5 bases, V lost 2 bases, and 10 bases had no gene match. Germline CDR1 reads SEHNR; CDR2 reads FQNEAQ (reference sequence). The DNA for the CDR3 is TGTGCCAGCAGCTTACCTTATCGGGGGGGCCCCGAGACCCAGTACTTC. This gives the protein CASSLPYRGGPETQYF.

The chain carries TRBV4-1 and TRBJ1-6; TRBD1 is a possible D gene (6 bases). The germline gives CDR1 MGHRA, CDR2 YSYEKL. The CDR3 contains 15 residues. Trimming stripped 2 bases from V and 5 bases from J, with 10 bases between. Here the CDR3 reads CASSQPGQNNSPLHF. CDR3 coding DNA: TGCGCCAGCAGCCAACCGGGACAAAATAATTCACCCCTCCACTTT.

V and J are TRBV30 and TRBJ1-1, with 8 bases identical to TRBD1. Germline assignment: CDR1 GTSNPN and CDR2 SVGIG (reference sequence). V dropped 3 bases and J dropped 0; count of bases not matched to a gene: 9. The CDR3 has 16 residues. CDR3 sequence: CAWRKGQVYMNTEAFF. CDR3 nucleotide sequence: TGTGCCTGGAGAAAGGGACAGGTCTACATGAACACTGAAGCTTTCTTT.

The J gene is TRBJ2-3, the V gene TRBV5-1, with 9 bases that match TRBD1. Germline V gene sequence: CDR1 SGHRS, CDR2 YFSETQ. V dropped 4 bases and J dropped 5; count of bases not matched to a gene: 5. The CDR3 is 14 residues long. CDR3 DNA: TGCGCCAGCAGCCGGGACAGGGAGGGAGATACGCAGTATTTT. Protein product: CASSRDREGDTQYF.

This sequence joins TRBV14 and TRBJ2-3; unclear D gene. V lost 0 bases and J lost 1, with 5 bases in between. The germline V gene has CDR1 SGHDN and CDR2 FVKESK. The CDR3 contains 14 residues. DNA of the CDR3: TGTGCCAGCAGCCAAGAATCGGGCACAGATACGCAGTATTTT. It yields the protein CASSQESGTDTQYF.

About this clone itself: The junction shows a germline mismatch at one end, possibly a read error. The sample carries other DNA sequences with the same CDR3. The CDR3 here is CACNPRERDNSPLHF. DNA of the CDR3: TGTGCCTGCAACCCCCGGGAAAGGGATAATTCACCCCTACACTTT. The genes are TRBV30 and TRBJ1-6; D gene uncertain. The CDR3 is 15 amino acids. Germline CDR1 reads GTSNPN; CDR2 reads SVGIG (reference sequence).

V and J are TRBV2 and TRBJ2-2, with 11 bases fitting TRBD2. The CDR3 contains 18 residues. V was pared by 3 bases and J by 0 bases, with 6 bases of the junction left unmatched. Germline loops: CDR1 SNHLY, CDR2 FYNNEI. The CDR3 region has the DNA TGTGCCAGCAGTGAGGTCTCGGGACTAGCGGCGAACACCGGGGAGCTGTTTTTT. Amino acid sequence: CASSEVSGLAANTGELFF. The full variable domain, its missing parts supplied by reference TRBV2 and TRBJ2-2, is EPEVTQTPSHQVTQMGQEVILRCVPISNHLYFYWYRQILGQKVEFLVSFYNNEISEKSEIFDDQFSVERPDGSNFTLKIRSTKLEDSAMYFCASSEVSGLAANTGELFFGEGSRLTVL.

V usage is TRBV29-1 and J usage is TRBJ2-3; D may be TRBD2 (6 bases). Germline V lookup: CDR1 SQVTM, CDR2 ANQGSEA. Trimming cost V 1 base and J 3 bases, with 17 bases left between them. The CDR3 length is 16 residues. The CDR3 here is CSVEGGAPWGTDTQYF. CDR3 coding DNA: TGCAGCGTTGAAGGCGGGGCCCCCTGGGGTACAGATACGCAGTATTTT.

V gene TRBV6-5 combines with J gene TRBJ1-2; D remains unclear. The V and J ends lost 3 bases and 4 bases respectively, with 12 bases between them. Germline values: CDR1 MNHEY, CDR2 SVGAGI. This CDR3 is 14 amino acids long. In nucleotides, the CDR3 is TGTGCCAGCAGTTATAAAAGCGGTGGCTATGGCTACACCTTC. As protein: CASSYKSGGYGYTF.

The chain recombines TRBV30 with TRBJ1-3; 8 positions agree with TRBD1. CDR3 length: 15 amino acids. J lost 0 bases, V lost 7 bases, and 8 bases had no gene match. Germline assignment: CDR1 GTSNPN and CDR2 SVGIG (reference sequence). DNA for the CDR3: TGTGCCTCCACGGGACAGGCGATCTCTGGAAACACCATATATTTT. It codes for CASTGQAISGNTIYF.

The V gene is TRBV5-1, the J gene TRBJ2-2; TRBD1 is a possible D gene (5 bases). CDR3 length: 15 amino acids. Germline-derived CDR1 and CDR2 are SGHRS and YFSETQ. V lost 4 bases to trimming and J lost 7 bases, with 17 bases between them. CDR3 in DNA: TGCGCCAGCAGCCCCCCGCAGGGTCGGCGCGGGGAGCTGTTTTTT. The encoded protein is CASSPPQGRRGELFF.

The V and J genes are TRBV11-2 and TRBJ2-5; tentatively, D is TRBD1 (6 bases). The germline CDR1 and CDR2 sequences are SGHAT and FQNNGV. CDR3 length: 14 amino acids. Deletions cut 3 bases from V and 4 bases from J, with 12 bases between. CDR3 amino acids: CASSLSPGAETQYF. In DNA, the CDR3 is TGTGCCAGCAGCTTGAGTCCAGGGGCAGAGACCCAGTACTTC.

The chain combines TRBV30 with TRBJ2-7; D possibly corresponds to TRBD1 (5 bases). The CDR3 loop spans 12 amino acids. CDR1 and CDR2 from the germline V gene are GTSNPN and SVGIG (reference sequence). Trimming pared 0 bases from V and 8 bases from J, leaving 11 bases between. The CDR3 sequence: CAWSVQDGQQYF. CDR3 bases: TGTGCCTGGAGTGTACAGGATGGGCAGCAGTACTTC.

The V gene is TRBV30, the J gene TRBJ2-7; 8 bases agree with TRBD1. V dropped 1 base and J dropped 4; count of bases not matched to a gene: 6. CDR1 GTSNPN and CDR2 SVGIG come from the germline V gene (reference sequence). This CDR3 has 14 residues. CDR3 loop: CAWSAWTGRYEQYF. DNA for the CDR3: TGTGCCTGGAGTGCCTGGACAGGGCGGTACGAGCAGTACTTC.

The chain uses TRBV2 and TRBJ1-6; 7 nucleotides match TRBD1. CDR3 length: 15 residues. V trimming: 3 bases; J trimming: 7 bases; junction bases outside the gene matches: 6. The germline V gene encodes CDR1 SNHLY and CDR2 FYNNEI. CDR3 DNA sequence: TGTGCCAGCAGTGAGGGCCAGGGGGTGAATTCACCCCTCCACTTT. Its translation: CASSEGQGVNSPLHF.

The chain is built from TRBV7-9 and TRBJ2-5; maybe TRBD1 (5 bases). The CDR3 is 15 residues long. The ends were cut back, 0 bases at V and 3 bases at J, with 11 bases in the middle. Germline V lookup: CDR1 SEHNR, CDR2 FQNEAQ (reference sequence). This CDR3 reads CASSLALQEKETQYF. As DNA, the CDR3 is TGTGCCAGCAGCTTAGCATTACAGGAAAAAGAGACCCAGTACTTC.

This chain uses TRBV18 with TRBJ2-7, with a possible D match to TRBD2 (6 bases). Between the trimmed V and J ends, which lost 3 bases and 5 bases, there was a span of 17 bases. CDR1 KGHSH and CDR2 LQKENI come from the germline V gene. The CDR3 length is 15 residues. The chain's CDR3 is CASSPGGLEVDEQYF. The CDR3 DNA reads TGTGCCAGCTCACCCGGAGGGTTGGAAGTCGACGAGCAGTACTTC.

The J gene is TRBJ2-4, the V gene TRBV12-5; weak D call: TRBD2 (5 bases). This CDR3 spans 20 amino acids. The V gene's germline CDR1 is LGHNT and CDR2 FRNRAP. The V and J ends lost 0 bases and 1 base respectively, with 22 bases between them. The CDR3 loop reads CASGLVLGPGLYAAKNIQYF. The DNA for the CDR3 is TGTGCTAGTGGTTTGGTACTTGGTCCGGGGTTGTACGCTGCCAAAAACATTCAGTACTTC.

With regard to this clone: At one of its ends the junction is not consistent with the germline gene, which may arise from a read error. The genes are TRBV6-1 and TRBJ2-5, with 8 nucleotides matching TRBD1. This CDR3 is built from 12 residues. Germline V gene sequence: CDR1 MNHNS, CDR2 SASEGT. The CDR3 DNA reads TGTGCCAGCAGGTCAGGGGGCGAGATCCAGTACTTC. It encodes CASRSGGEIQYF.

The rearrangement links TRBV18 to TRBJ2-7, with TRBD2 matching over 7 bases. After removal of 6 bases from V and 0 bases from J, the junction contained 5 bases not matched to a gene. This CDR3 region has 14 residues. CDR1 is KGHSH, CDR2 LQKENI, per germline. CDR3 region: CASSLSGDSYEQYF. For the CDR3, the DNA is TGTGCCAGCTCCCTGAGCGGGGACTCCTACGAGCAGTACTTC.

The chain is built from TRBV7-2 and TRBJ2-3, with 7 bases fitting TRBD2. V shed 5 bases and J 0 bases; nucleotides not matched to a gene: 11. CDR1 is SGHTA and CDR2 is FQGNSA in the germline V gene. CDR3 length equals 17 residues. The CDR3 region is CASSVGWGEGSTDTQYF. The CDR3 DNA follows: TGTGCCAGCAGCGTAGGTTGGGGGGAGGGTAGCACAGATACGCAGTATTTT. Combining the CDR3 with reference TRBV7-2 and TRBJ2-3 gives the whole variable domain GAGVSQSPSNKVTEKGKDVELRCDPISGHTALYWYRQSLGQGLEFLIYFQGNSAPDKSGLPSDRFSAERTGGSVSTLTIQRTQQEDSAVYLCASSVGWGEGSTDTQYFGPGTRLTVL.

The chain carries TRBV4-2 and TRBJ1-2, with no clear D. The CDR3 is 17 residues long. V lost 4 bases and J lost 6, with 24 bases in between. Germline CDR1 reads LGHNA; CDR2 reads YNFKEQ. The CDR3 region is CASSPLGGDSIRDGYTF. The CDR3, as DNA: TGTGCCAGCAGCCCCCTCGGAGGAGACTCGATTCGGGATGGCTACACCTTC.

The chain couples TRBV6-1 to TRBJ1-2, with a tentative D call TRBD1 (6 bases). Germline values: CDR1 MNHNS, CDR2 SASEGT. The CDR3 is 13 amino acids. V shed 5 bases and J shed 0 bases, with 7 bases lying between them. Here the CDR3 reads CASSRTANYGYTF. The CDR3 bases are TGTGCCAGCAGTAGGACAGCTAACTATGGCTACACCTTC.

The rearrangement uses TRBV30 and TRBJ1-6, with D possibly being TRBD1 (5 bases). This CDR3 region has 17 residues. The V and J ends lost 4 bases and 0 bases respectively, with 16 bases between them. Germline lookup yields CDR1 GTSNPN and CDR2 SVGIG (reference sequence). CDR3 in DNA: TGTGCCTGGAAGCAGGGAATACGTACCTCCTATAATTCACCCCTCCACTTT. Protein product: CAWKQGIRTSYNSPLHF.